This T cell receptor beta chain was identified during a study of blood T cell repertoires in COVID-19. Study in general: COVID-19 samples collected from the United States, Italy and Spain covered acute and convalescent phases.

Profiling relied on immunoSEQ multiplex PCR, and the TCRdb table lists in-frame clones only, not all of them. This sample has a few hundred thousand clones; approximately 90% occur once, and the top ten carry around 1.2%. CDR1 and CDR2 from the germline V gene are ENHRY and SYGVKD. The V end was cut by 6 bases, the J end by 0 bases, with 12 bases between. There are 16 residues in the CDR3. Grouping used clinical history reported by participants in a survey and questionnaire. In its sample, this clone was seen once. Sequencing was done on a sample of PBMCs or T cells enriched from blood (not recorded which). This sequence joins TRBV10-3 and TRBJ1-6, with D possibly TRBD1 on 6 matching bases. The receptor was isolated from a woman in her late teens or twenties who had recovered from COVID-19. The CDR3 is CAIRRDTSSYNSPLHF. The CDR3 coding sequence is TGTGCCATCAGGAGGGACACTAGCTCCTATAATTCACCCCTCCACTTT.